The rows below give T cell receptor beta chains drawn from one sample of a study of T-cell memory formation after mild COVID-19. MiXCR, run by TCRdb on the 5' RACE reads, gives a single entry per CDR3 protein. The data contain more than 450,000 distinct CDR3 sequences, around 17% of them singletons. Input material: PBMCs or a T cell subset sorted from them (not recorded which). The receptors here all came from an adult woman who had mild COVID-19 (a few samples of this study predate the infection). Cell type and time point are not known. CDR3s include the opening cysteine and the closing phenylalanine or tryptophan. The D gene is left open where the match is weak. Not all rows give a size; the values are once, few, many and, for expanded clones, a class.

D: NA; J: TRBJ1-6; V: TRBV25-1; size: few; CDR3: CASGVTGTLSALHF; DNA: TGTGCCAGCGGGGTGACAGGTACCCTTTCAGCCCTCCACTTT
D: NA; J: TRBJ1-3; V: TRBV7-2; size: NA; CDR3: CASSSYGSSGNTIYF; DNA: TGTGCCAGCAGCTCCTACGGAAGCTCTGGAAACACCATATATTTT
D: NA; J: TRBJ1-5; V: TRBV6-1; size: few; CDR3: CASSELKGWSNQPQHF; DNA: TGTGCCAGCAGTGAACTTAAAGGTTGGAGCAATCAGCCCCAGCATTTT
D: NA; J: TRBJ1-5; V: TRBV2; size: few; CDR3: CASSNPEGGLNQPQHF; DNA: TGTGCCAGCAGCAACCCAGAAGGCGGGCTCAATCAGCCCCAGCATTTT
D: NA; J: TRBJ1-4; V: TRBV7-9; size: few; CDR3: CASSLEAVVNEKLFF; DNA: TGTGCCAGCAGCCTCGAGGCGGTCGTGAATGAAAAACTGTTTTTT
D: NA; J: TRBJ2-5; V: TRBV7-6; size: many; CDR3: CASSLKPPPQETQYF; DNA: TGTGCCAGCAGCTTGAAACCGCCACCGCAAGAGACCCAGTACTTC
D: NA; J: TRBJ2-3; V: TRBV4-2; size: few; CDR3: CASSQDRSGGPDTQYF; DNA: TGTGCCAGCAGCCAAGATAGGTCGGGGGGCCCAGATACGCAGTATTTT
D: TRBD1; J: TRBJ2-7; V: TRBV12-3/TRBV12-4; size: few; CDR3: CASRTGQGAYEQYF; DNA: TGTGCCAGCAGGACGGGACAGGGGGCCTACGAGCAGTACTTC
D: NA; J: TRBJ1-3; V: TRBV12-3/TRBV12-4; size: few; CDR3: CASKYSDNTIYF; DNA: TGTGCCAGCAAATACTCGGACAACACCATATATTTT
D: NA; J: TRBJ1-4; V: TRBV12-3/TRBV12-4; size: NA; CDR3: CASSPQGREKLFF; DNA: TGTGCCAGCAGTCCGCAGGGGAGGGAAAAACTGTTTTTT
D: NA; J: TRBJ2-2; V: TRBV29-1; size: many; CDR3: CSVREGLYTGELFF; DNA: TGCAGCGTTCGAGAGGGCCTTTACACCGGGGAGCTGTTTTTT
D: NA; J: TRBJ2-3; V: TRBV2; size: few; CDR3: CASSKPETSTDTQYF; DNA: TGTGCCAGCAGTAAGCCGGAGACTAGCACAGATACGCAGTATTTT
D: NA; J: TRBJ1-4; V: TRBV12-3/TRBV12-4; size: NA; CDR3: CASSPWGSGEKLFF; DNA: TGTGCCAGCAGTCCGTGGGGGAGTGGTGAAAAACTGTTTTTT
D: NA; J: TRBJ2-2; V: TRBV9; size: NA; CDR3: CASSPQRRERNGGELFF; DNA: TGTGCCAGCAGCCCACAACGGAGGGAGCGGAATGGCGGGGAGCTGTTTTTT
D: TRBD1; J: TRBJ2-5; V: TRBV29-1; size: NA; CDR3: CSVEERTGVRETQYF; DNA: TGCAGCGTTGAGGAAAGAACAGGGGTGCGGGAGACCCAGTACTTC
D: TRBD2; J: TRBJ2-7; V: TRBV30; size: many; CDR3: CAWSVIGGLAGHYEQYF; DNA: TGTGCCTGGAGTGTAATAGGAGGACTAGCGGGACACTACGAGCAGTACTTC
D: TRBD1; J: TRBJ2-1; V: TRBV20-1; size: few; CDR3: CSARDSGGYNEQFF; DNA: TGCAGTGCTAGAGATTCAGGGGGATACAATGAGCAGTTCTTC
D: NA; J: TRBJ1-1; V: TRBV20-1; size: NA; CDR3: CSAKRGAPNTEAFF; DNA: TGCAGTGCCAAGAGGGGGGCACCGAACACTGAAGCTTTCTTT
D: NA; J: TRBJ1-2; V: TRBV20-1; size: NA; CDR3: CSARPGQGNGYTF; DNA: TGCAGTGCTAGACCCGGGCAGGGAAATGGCTACACCTTC
D: NA; J: TRBJ2-3; V: TRBV6-4; size: few; CDR3: CASSPTGGPDTQYF; DNA: TGTGCCAGCAGTCCCACGGGGGGCCCAGATACGCAGTATTTT
D: TRBD2; J: TRBJ2-7; V: TRBV11-1; size: NA; CDR3: CASSTMGLAGGYEQYF; DNA: TGTGCCAGCAGCACCATGGGACTAGCGGGAGGCTACGAGCAGTACTTC
D: NA; J: TRBJ1-2; V: TRBV5-1; size: NA; CDR3: CASSFEDPYYGYTF; DNA: TGCGCCAGCAGCTTTGAAGACCCCTACTATGGCTACACCTTC
D: TRBD2; J: TRBJ2-3; V: TRBV11-2; size: NA; CDR3: CASSLGVAGDYTDTQYF; DNA: TGTGCCAGCAGCTTAGGAGTAGCGGGGGACTACACAGATACGCAGTATTTT
D: NA; J: TRBJ2-1; V: TRBV7-6; size: few; CDR3: CASSLAVRAGASNEQFF; DNA: TGTGCCAGCAGCTTAGCGGTGAGGGCAGGGGCCTCCAATGAGCAGTTCTTC
D: NA; J: TRBJ1-1; V: TRBV7-3; size: few; CDR3: CASSSSEITEAFF; DNA: TGTGCCAGCAGCTCCAGCGAGATCACTGAAGCTTTCTTT
D: NA; J: TRBJ2-3; V: TRBV9; size: NA; CDR3: CASSVGAGQGDTQYF; DNA: TGTGCCAGCAGCGTAGGTGCGGGTCAGGGAGATACGCAGTATTTT
D: NA; J: TRBJ2-2; V: TRBV6-6; size: few; CDR3: CASSYRFANTGELFF; DNA: TGTGCCAGCAGTTATAGGTTCGCGAACACCGGGGAGCTGTTTTTT
D: NA; J: TRBJ1-1; V: TRBV19; size: NA; CDR3: CASTSRGVGTEAFF; DNA: TGTGCCAGTACCTCCAGAGGAGTTGGCACTGAAGCTTTCTTT
D: TRBD2; J: TRBJ2-1; V: TRBV6-1; size: NA; CDR3: CASSEELAGRVPYNEQFF; DNA: TGTGCCAGCAGTGAAGAATTAGCGGGGAGGGTCCCCTACAATGAGCAGTTCTTC
D: NA; J: TRBJ2-5; V: TRBV7-6; size: few; CDR3: CASSQSPEQETQYF; DNA: TGTGCCAGCAGCCAGTCCCCCGAGCAAGAGACCCAGTACTTC
D: TRBD2; J: TRBJ2-7; V: TRBV12-3/TRBV12-4; size: NA; CDR3: CASTLAGAYEQYF; DNA: TGTGCCAGCACACTAGCGGGAGCCTACGAGCAGTACTTC
D: TRBD2; J: TRBJ2-1; V: TRBV6-5; size: NA; CDR3: CASSPSGEAYNEQFF; DNA: TGTGCCAGCAGTCCGAGCGGGGAAGCCTACAATGAGCAGTTCTTC
D: NA; J: TRBJ1-6; V: TRBV3-1; size: NA; CDR3: CASSFGGEGSPLHF; DNA: TGTGCCAGCAGCTTTGGAGGGGAGGGGTCACCCCTCCACTTT
D: NA; J: TRBJ1-5; V: TRBV6-1; size: NA; CDR3: CASSENSYQPQHF; DNA: TGTGCCAGCAGTGAAAACTCCTATCAGCCCCAGCATTTT
D: TRBD1; J: TRBJ1-5; V: TRBV7-9; size: NA; CDR3: CASSLSTGGFGSNQPQHF; DNA: TGTGCCAGCAGCTTATCTACAGGGGGCTTTGGAAGCAATCAGCCCCAGCATTTT
D: TRBD2; J: TRBJ2-3; V: TRBV2; size: NA; CDR3: CAVGLAGVVSGEITQYF; DNA: TGTGCCGTCGGGCTAGCGGGAGTGGTTTCAGGCGAGATTACGCAGTATTTT
D: NA; J: TRBJ2-2; V: TRBV12-3/TRBV12-4; size: NA; CDR3: CASSQPGGRGTGELFF; DNA: TGTGCCAGCAGCCAGCCAGGTGGCAGGGGCACCGGGGAGCTGTTTTTT
D: TRBD1; J: TRBJ2-5; V: TRBV6-6; size: NA; CDR3: CASSYSWDRKETQYF; DNA: TGTGCCAGCAGTTACTCGTGGGACAGAAAAGAGACCCAGTACTTC
D: NA; J: TRBJ2-3; V: TRBV6-5; size: few; CDR3: CASSYSRRADTQYF; DNA: TGTGCCAGCAGTTACTCGAGAAGGGCAGATACGCAGTATTTT
D: NA; J: TRBJ1-2; V: TRBV15; size: few; CDR3: CATSRELGGANYGYTF; DNA: TGTGCCACCAGCAGAGAGTTGGGGGGCGCTAACTATGGCTACACCTTC
D: TRBD1; J: TRBJ2-5; V: TRBV5-1; size: NA; CDR3: CASSLRRDRGETQYF; DNA: TGCGCCAGCAGCTTGCGGAGGGACAGGGGGGAGACCCAGTACTTC
D: NA; J: TRBJ2-7; V: TRBV19; size: few; CDR3: CASRRSAALDYEQYF; DNA: TGTGCCAGTAGGAGGTCGGCAGCTTTGGACTACGAGCAGTACTTC
D: TRBD2; J: TRBJ2-4; V: TRBV11-2; size: NA; CDR3: CASSLLGGSGGKNIQYF; DNA: TGTGCCAGCAGCTTACTGGGCGGGAGTGGGGGGAAAAACATTCAGTACTTC